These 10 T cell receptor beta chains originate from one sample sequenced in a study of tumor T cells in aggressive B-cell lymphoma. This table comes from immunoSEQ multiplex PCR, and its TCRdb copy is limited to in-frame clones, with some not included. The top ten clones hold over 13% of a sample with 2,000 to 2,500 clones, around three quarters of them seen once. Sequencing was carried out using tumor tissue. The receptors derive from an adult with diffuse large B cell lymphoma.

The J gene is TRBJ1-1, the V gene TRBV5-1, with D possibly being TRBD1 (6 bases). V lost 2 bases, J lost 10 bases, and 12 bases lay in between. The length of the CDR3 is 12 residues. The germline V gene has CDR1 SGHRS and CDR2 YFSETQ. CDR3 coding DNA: TGCGCCAGCAGCTTTCAGGGGTGGGGAGCTTTCTTT. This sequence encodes CASSFQGWGAFF.

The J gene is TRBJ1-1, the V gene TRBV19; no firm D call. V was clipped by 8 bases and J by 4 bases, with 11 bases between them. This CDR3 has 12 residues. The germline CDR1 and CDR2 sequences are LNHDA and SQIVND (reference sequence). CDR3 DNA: TGTGCCAGTTGGAGAGGAATCACTGAAGCTTTCTTT. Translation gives CASWRGITEAFF.

Written as DNA, the CDR3 is TGTGCCAGCAGCTCCGGACTAGCGGGGGCCACTAACGGGGAGCTGTTTTTT. Its protein product is CASSSGLAGATNGELFF. The rearrangement joins TRBV5-4 to TRBJ2-2; TRBD2 aligns across 13 bases. Germline V gene data show CDR1 as SGHNT and CDR2 as YYREEE (reference sequence). The length of the CDR3 is 17 residues. V trimming: 3 bases; J trimming: 7 bases; junction bases outside the gene matches: 9.

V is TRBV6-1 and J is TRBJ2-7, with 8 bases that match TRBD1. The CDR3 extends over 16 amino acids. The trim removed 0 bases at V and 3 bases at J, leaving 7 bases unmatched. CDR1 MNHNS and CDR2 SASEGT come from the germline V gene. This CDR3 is CASSEAFRTGSYEQYF. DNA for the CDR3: TGTGCCAGCAGTGAAGCGTTCAGGACAGGGAGCTACGAGCAGTACTTC.

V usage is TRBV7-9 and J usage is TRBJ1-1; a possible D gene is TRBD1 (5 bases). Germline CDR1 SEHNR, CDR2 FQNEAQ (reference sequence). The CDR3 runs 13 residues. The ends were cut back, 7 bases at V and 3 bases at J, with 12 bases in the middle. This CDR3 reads CASTRGVDTEAFF. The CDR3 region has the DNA TGTGCCAGCACGCGGGGGGTTGACACTGAAGCTTTCTTT.

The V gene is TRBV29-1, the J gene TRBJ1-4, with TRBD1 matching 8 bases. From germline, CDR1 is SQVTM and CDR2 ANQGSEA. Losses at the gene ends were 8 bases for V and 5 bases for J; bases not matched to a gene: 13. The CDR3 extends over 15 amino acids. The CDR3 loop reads CSTRDRGGDNEKLFF. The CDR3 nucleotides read TGCAGCACCCGTGACAGGGGAGGGGACAATGAAAAACTGTTTTTT.

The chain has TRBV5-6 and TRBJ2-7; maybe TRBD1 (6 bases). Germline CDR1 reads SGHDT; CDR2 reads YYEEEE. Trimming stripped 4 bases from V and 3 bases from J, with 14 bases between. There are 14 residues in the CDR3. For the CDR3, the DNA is TGTGCCAGCAGCGGGGCAGGGGCATACTACGAGCAGTACTTC. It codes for CASSGAGAYYEQYF.

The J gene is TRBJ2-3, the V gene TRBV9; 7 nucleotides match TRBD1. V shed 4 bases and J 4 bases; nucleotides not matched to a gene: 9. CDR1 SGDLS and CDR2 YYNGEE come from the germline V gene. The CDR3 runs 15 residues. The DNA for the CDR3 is TGTGCCAGCAGCAAGGGGGCCCTCCTTTCAGATACGCAGTATTTT. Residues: CASSKGALLSDTQYF. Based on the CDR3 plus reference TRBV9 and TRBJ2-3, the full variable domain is DSGVTQTPKHLITATGQRVTLRCSPRSGDLSVYWYQQSLDQGLQFLIQYYNGEERAKGNILERFSAQQFPDLHSELNLSSLELGDSALYFCASSKGALLSDTQYFGPGTRLTVL.

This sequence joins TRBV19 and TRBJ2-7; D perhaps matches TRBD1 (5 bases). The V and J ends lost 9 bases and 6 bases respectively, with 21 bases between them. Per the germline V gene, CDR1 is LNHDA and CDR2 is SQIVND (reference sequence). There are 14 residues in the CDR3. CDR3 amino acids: CASSRVRSPIEQYF. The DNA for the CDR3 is TGTGCCAGCAGCAGGGTCAGGTCCCCCATCGAGCAGTACTTC.

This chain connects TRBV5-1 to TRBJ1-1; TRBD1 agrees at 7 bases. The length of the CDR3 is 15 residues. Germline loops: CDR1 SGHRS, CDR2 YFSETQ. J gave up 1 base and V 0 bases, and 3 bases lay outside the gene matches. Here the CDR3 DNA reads TGCGCCAGCAGCTTGGCAGGGGGGAGGAACACTGAAGCTTTCTTT. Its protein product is CASSLAGGRNTEAFF.